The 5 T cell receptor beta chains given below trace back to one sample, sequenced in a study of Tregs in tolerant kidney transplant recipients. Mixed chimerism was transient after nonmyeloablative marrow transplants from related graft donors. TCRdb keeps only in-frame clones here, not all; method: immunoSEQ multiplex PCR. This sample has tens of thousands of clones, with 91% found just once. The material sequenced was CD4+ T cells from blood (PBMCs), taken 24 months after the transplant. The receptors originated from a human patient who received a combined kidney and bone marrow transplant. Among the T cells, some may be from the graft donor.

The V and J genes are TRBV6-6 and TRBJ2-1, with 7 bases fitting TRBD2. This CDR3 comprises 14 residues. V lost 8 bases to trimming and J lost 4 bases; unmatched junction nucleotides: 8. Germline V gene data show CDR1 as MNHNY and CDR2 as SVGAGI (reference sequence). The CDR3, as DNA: TGTGCCAGCGTACCGGGACTACCATACAATGAGCAGTTCTTC. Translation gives CASVPGLPYNEQFF.

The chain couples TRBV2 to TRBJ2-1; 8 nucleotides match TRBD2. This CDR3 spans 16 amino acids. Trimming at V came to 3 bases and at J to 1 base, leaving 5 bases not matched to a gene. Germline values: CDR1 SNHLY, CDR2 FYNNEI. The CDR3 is CASSERGATSYNEQFF. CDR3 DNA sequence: TGTGCCAGCAGTGAGCGGGGGGCCACGTCCTACAATGAGCAGTTCTTC.

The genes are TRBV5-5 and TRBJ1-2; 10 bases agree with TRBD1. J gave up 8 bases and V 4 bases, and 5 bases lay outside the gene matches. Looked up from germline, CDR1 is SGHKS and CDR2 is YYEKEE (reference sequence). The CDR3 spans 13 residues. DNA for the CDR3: TGTGCCAGCAGCGACGGACAGGGGGACGGCTACACCTTC. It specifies CASSDGQGDGYTF.

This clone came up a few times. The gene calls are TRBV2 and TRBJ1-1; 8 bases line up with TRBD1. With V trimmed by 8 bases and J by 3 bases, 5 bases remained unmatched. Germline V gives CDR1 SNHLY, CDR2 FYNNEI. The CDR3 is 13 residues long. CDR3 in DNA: TGTGCCAGCGAGGAACAGGGGGACACTGAAGCTTTCTTT. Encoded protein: CASEEQGDTEAFF.

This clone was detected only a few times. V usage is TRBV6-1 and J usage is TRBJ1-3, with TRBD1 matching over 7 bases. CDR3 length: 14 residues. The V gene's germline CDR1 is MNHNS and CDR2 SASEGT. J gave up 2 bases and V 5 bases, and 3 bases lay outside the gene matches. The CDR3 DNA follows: TGTGCCAGCAGTACAGGGGCTCCTGGAAACACCATATATTTT. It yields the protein CASSTGAPGNTIYF.